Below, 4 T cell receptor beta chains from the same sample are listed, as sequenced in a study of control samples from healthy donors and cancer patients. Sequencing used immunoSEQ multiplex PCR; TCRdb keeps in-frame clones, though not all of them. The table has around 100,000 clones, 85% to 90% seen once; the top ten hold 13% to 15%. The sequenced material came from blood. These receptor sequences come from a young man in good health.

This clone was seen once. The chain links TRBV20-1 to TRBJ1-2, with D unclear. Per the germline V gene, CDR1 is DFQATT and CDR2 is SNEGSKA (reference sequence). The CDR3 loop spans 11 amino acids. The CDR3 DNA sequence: TGCAGCCCCTTGGGCCAGTATGGCTACACCTTC. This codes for CSPLGQYGYTF.

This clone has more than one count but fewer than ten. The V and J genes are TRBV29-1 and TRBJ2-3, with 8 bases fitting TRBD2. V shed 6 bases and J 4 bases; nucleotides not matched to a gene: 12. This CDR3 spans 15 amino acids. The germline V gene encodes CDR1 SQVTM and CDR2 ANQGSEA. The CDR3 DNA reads TGCAGCGTCCCCCGAGCTAGCGGGCTCTCAGATACGCAGTATTTT. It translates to CSVPRASGLSDTQYF.

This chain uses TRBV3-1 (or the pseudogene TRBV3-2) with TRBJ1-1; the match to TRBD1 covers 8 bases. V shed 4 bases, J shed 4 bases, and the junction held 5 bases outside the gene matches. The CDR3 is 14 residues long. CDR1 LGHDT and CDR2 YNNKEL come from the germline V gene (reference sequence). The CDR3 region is CASSLDRAGTEAFF. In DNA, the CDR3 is TGTGCCAGCAGCCTGGACAGGGCTGGCACTGAAGCTTTCTTT.

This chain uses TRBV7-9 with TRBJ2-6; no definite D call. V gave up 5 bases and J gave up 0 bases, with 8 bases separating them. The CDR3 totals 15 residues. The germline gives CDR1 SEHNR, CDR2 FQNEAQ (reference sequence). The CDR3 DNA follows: TGTGCCAGCAGCCACCTGTTCTCTGGGGCCAACGTCCTGACTTTC. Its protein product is CASSHLFSGANVLTF.